This entry features one TCR beta chain sequence. The antigen remains unidentified. 13 Jbeta primers and 60 Vbeta primers were used for the PCR. Per the authors' pipeline: Unique TCR beta chains numbered around 75 million in a later analysis, with around 12 million shared. Clones were read by immunoSEQ multiplex PCR, and TCRdb kept only the in-frame ones, dropping some. The V and J calls and clone size are taken from that table; D and trimming were inferred from the DNA. This table holds some 100,000 clones, 74% found once. This record comes from a study of cytomegalovirus exposure and HLA in healthy donors. The CDR3 runs 13 residues. V shed 8 bases and J shed 6 bases, with 17 bases lying between them. From germline, CDR1 is GTSNPN and CDR2 SVGIG (reference sequence). Nominal health characterized the donors when sampled, though unrecorded immune exposures were likely. Broader study findings: Researchers counted some 150 TCR beta chains as cytomegalovirus-associated. For TCR beta chains, V- and J-gene trimming was later linked to a missense DCLRE1C variant.

The chain joins TRBV30 to TRBJ1-5; D possibly corresponds to TRBD1 (5 bases). Source material: PBMCs. The TCR was taken from a human donor in good health. CDR3 protein: CATDGGVGQPQHF. The CDR3 bases are TGTGCCACCGACGGGGGGGTGGGTCAGCCCCAGCATTTT.